A selection of T cell receptor beta chains follows, all from one sample in a study of CD8+CD57+ T cells in acquired aplastic anemia. TCRdb re-called the reads through MiXCR, storing one row per CDR3 protein. The table includes about 160,000 distinct CDR3 sequences, 35% to 55% detected once. Sequencing was performed on sorted CD4+, CD8+, or CD8+CD57+ T cells (not recorded which) from PBMCs. The source is a human donor in good health. Both conserved end residues are part of each CDR3. A D gene is named only where the DNA matches it firmly. Size tells how often a clone was seen (once, few, many) or the class of an expanded clone, and some rows leave it out.

CDR3 protein: CASSVETGSGNTIYF; CDR3 DNA: TGTGCCAGCAGCGTAGAAACAGGCTCTGGAAACACCATATATTTT; J gene: TRBJ1-3; clone size: many; D gene: NA; V gene: TRBV9
CDR3 protein: CASSDGLASRNEQFF; CDR3 DNA: TGTGCCAGCAGTGACGGACTAGCCTCAAGGAATGAGCAGTTCTTC; J gene: TRBJ2-1; clone size: NA; D gene: TRBD2; V gene: TRBV25-1
CDR3 protein: CSVERLFSANYGYTF; CDR3 DNA: TGCAGCGTTGAACGATTATTTTCAGCTAACTATGGCTACACCTTC; J gene: TRBJ1-2; clone size: NA; D gene: NA; V gene: TRBV29-1
CDR3 protein: CASSQLGTGSTEAFF; CDR3 DNA: TGCGCCAGCAGCCAACTGGGGACAGGGAGCACTGAAGCTTTCTTT; J gene: TRBJ1-1; clone size: NA; D gene: TRBD1; V gene: TRBV4-1
CDR3 protein: CASSPRADSDTQYF; CDR3 DNA: TGTGCCAGCTCACCACGGGCGGATTCAGATACGCAGTATTTT; J gene: TRBJ2-3; clone size: few; D gene: NA; V gene: TRBV2
CDR3 protein: CSVVDQPQHF; CDR3 DNA: TGCAGCGTGGTGGATCAGCCCCAGCATTTT; J gene: TRBJ1-5; clone size: NA; D gene: NA; V gene: TRBV29-1
CDR3 protein: CATSSGQNSYEQYF; CDR3 DNA: TGTGCCACTTCCTCAGGGCAGAACTCCTACGAGCAGTACTTC; J gene: TRBJ2-7; clone size: NA; D gene: NA; V gene: TRBV24-1
CDR3 protein: CSVKGGLHQPGELFF; CDR3 DNA: TGCAGCGTCAAGGGCGGGCTCCACCAACCCGGGGAGCTGTTTTTT; J gene: TRBJ2-2; clone size: many; D gene: NA; V gene: TRBV29-1
CDR3 protein: CASSMMGAAYEQYF; CDR3 DNA: TGTGCCAGCAGCATGATGGGGGCCGCATACGAGCAGTACTTC; J gene: TRBJ2-7; clone size: many; D gene: NA; V gene: TRBV19
CDR3 protein: CASSIGQVNTEAFF; CDR3 DNA: TGTGCCAGTAGTATAGGGCAAGTGAACACTGAAGCTTTCTTT; J gene: TRBJ1-1; clone size: NA; D gene: NA; V gene: TRBV19
CDR3 protein: CAITDQTSRADNEQFF; CDR3 DNA: TGTGCCATCACCGACCAGACTAGTCGGGCGGACAATGAGCAGTTCTTC; J gene: TRBJ2-1; clone size: NA; D gene: NA; V gene: TRBV10-3
CDR3 protein: CASSSNDRAGNEQFF; CDR3 DNA: TGTGCCAGCAGCTCCAACGACAGGGCCGGCAATGAGCAGTTCTTC; J gene: TRBJ2-1; clone size: many; D gene: TRBD1; V gene: TRBV11-2
CDR3 protein: CATQTLDRAPYEQYF; CDR3 DNA: TGCGCCACCCAAACTCTCGACAGGGCTCCCTACGAGCAGTACTTC; J gene: TRBJ2-7; clone size: many; D gene: TRBD1; V gene: TRBV10-2
CDR3 protein: CASSFRGQETQYF; CDR3 DNA: TGTGCCAGCAGTTTCAGGGGCCAAGAGACCCAGTACTTC; J gene: TRBJ2-5; clone size: few; D gene: NA; V gene: TRBV12-3/TRBV12-4
CDR3 protein: CASSEGWGETQYF; CDR3 DNA: TGTGCCAGCAGCGAGGGATGGGGAGAGACCCAGTACTTC; J gene: TRBJ2-5; clone size: many; D gene: NA; V gene: TRBV11-3
CDR3 protein: CAISLREGALRTEQFF; CDR3 DNA: TGTGCCATCAGCCTACGAGAGGGGGCCCTTCGGACTGAGCAGTTCTTC; J gene: TRBJ2-1; clone size: NA; D gene: TRBD1; V gene: TRBV10-3
CDR3 protein: CSARDSGGADTQYF; CDR3 DNA: TGCAGTGCTAGGGATAGCGGGGGGGCAGATACGCAGTATTTT; J gene: TRBJ2-3; clone size: many; D gene: TRBD2; V gene: TRBV20-1
CDR3 protein: CASSPGGTQFF; CDR3 DNA: TGTGCCAGCAGTCCGGGGGGGACCCAGTTCTTC; J gene: TRBJ2-1; clone size: NA; D gene: TRBD2; V gene: TRBV7-8
CDR3 protein: CASRKQGEGHYEQYF; CDR3 DNA: TGTGCCAGCAGAAAACAGGGGGAGGGACATTACGAGCAGTACTTC; J gene: TRBJ2-7; clone size: NA; D gene: NA; V gene: TRBV12-3/TRBV12-4
CDR3 protein: CATSTTGYTEAFF; CDR3 DNA: TGTGCCACCAGCACCACAGGGTACACTGAAGCTTTCTTT; J gene: TRBJ1-1; clone size: NA; D gene: NA; V gene: TRBV15
CDR3 protein: CASSIAVGHGYEQFF; CDR3 DNA: TGTGCCAGTAGTATAGCTGTGGGTCACGGCTATGAGCAGTTCTTC; J gene: TRBJ2-1; clone size: many; D gene: NA; V gene: TRBV19
CDR3 protein: CASSLDQGLTEAFF; CDR3 DNA: TGTGCCAGCAGCTTAGATCAGGGATTGACTGAAGCTTTCTTT; J gene: TRBJ1-1; clone size: many; D gene: NA; V gene: TRBV11-3
CDR3 protein: CSVRSLSGSQYF; CDR3 DNA: TGCAGCGTTCGGTCCTTAAGCGGGAGCCAGTACTTC; J gene: TRBJ2-5; clone size: once; D gene: TRBD2; V gene: TRBV29-1
CDR3 protein: CASSRGGGGPSYEQYF; CDR3 DNA: TGTGCCAGCAGCCGGGGGGGCGGGGGCCCCTCCTACGAGCAGTACTTC; J gene: TRBJ2-7; clone size: many; D gene: TRBD2; V gene: TRBV11-1